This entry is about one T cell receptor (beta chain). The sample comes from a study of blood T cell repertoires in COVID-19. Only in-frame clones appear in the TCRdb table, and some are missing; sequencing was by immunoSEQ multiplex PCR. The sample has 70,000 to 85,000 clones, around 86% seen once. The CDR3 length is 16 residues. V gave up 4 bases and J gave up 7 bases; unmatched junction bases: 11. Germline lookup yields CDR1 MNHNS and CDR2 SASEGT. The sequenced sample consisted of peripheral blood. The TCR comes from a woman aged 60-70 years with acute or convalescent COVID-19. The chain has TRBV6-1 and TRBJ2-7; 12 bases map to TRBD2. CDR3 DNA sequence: TGTGCCAGCAGTGTGACTAGCGGGGGACCTCCGAGGGAGCAGTACTTC. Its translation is CASSVTSGGPPREQYF.